The subject of this entry is one T cell receptor (beta chain). Its antigen is not identified. This sample is part of a study of cytomegalovirus exposure and HLA in healthy donors. The PCR had 60 Vbeta and 13 Jbeta primers. Here immunoSEQ multiplex PCR was the method, and the copy in TCRdb shows in-frame clones only, minus some. The sample's table shows 200,000 to 250,000 clones. This CDR3 spans 13 amino acids. Germline V gene data show CDR1 as SEHNR and CDR2 as FQNEAQ (reference sequence). J gave up 6 bases and V 5 bases, and 4 bases lay outside the gene matches. Study-wide findings and caveats: Reportedly, fewer N-insertions than the approximately 600-donor mean appeared in an Asian-associated ancestry cluster in a later analysis.

The genes are TRBV7-9 and TRBJ1-2; 9 nucleotides line up with TRBD1. The sample was PBMCs. The TCR comes from a woman under 40 in good health and CMV-seropositive. CDR3 coding DNA: TGTGCCAGCAGCAAACAGGGGGCTCATGGCTACACCTTC. This gives the protein CASSKQGAHGYTF.